This TCR beta chain was sequenced during a study of post-analysis software for immune sequencing data. Study findings and constraints: With TRBV5-6, TRBV5-1 and TRBV20-1 included, five TRBV segments were more frequent in patients than in controls.

Unique molecular identifiers were built into the TCR beta cDNA libraries. TCRdb re-called the PCR reads through MiXCR, storing one row per CDR3 protein. This sample has hundreds of thousands of distinct CDR3 sequences, with 36% found just once. In germline, CDR1 is MNHNY, CDR2 SVGAGI (reference sequence). V lost 5 bases and J lost 9, with 14 bases in between. The CDR3 is made up of 13 amino acids. Concerning this clonotype: Its cognate antigen is unknown.

The clonotype originates from a girl aged 10 to 17 with multiple sclerosis. This chain connects TRBV6-6 to TRBJ2-1; D could derive from TRBD1 or TRBD2 (5 bases each). The sequenced sample was blood. CDR3 protein: CASSDAGTLEQFF. For the CDR3, the DNA is TGTGCCAGCAGTGACGCCGGGACGCTTGAGCAGTTCTTC.